The 22 T cell receptor beta chains below were found in one sample sequenced in a study of shared clonotypes between healthy human individuals. This table comes from immunoSEQ multiplex PCR, and its TCRdb copy is limited to in-frame clones, with some not included. There are about 2 million clones in the sample; around 96% occur only once, and 1% to 1.3% lies in the top ten. Positive CCR7 selection of CD45RO-negative cells yielded the naive CD8 cells, and terminally differentiated effector memory CD45RA+ cells were excluded. Input material: naive CD8+ T cells sorted from blood. Receptors originate from a man aged 18 to 30 in good health.

The V gene is TRBV4-1, the J gene TRBJ2-2; TRBD2 might be the D (5 bases). Germline lookup yields CDR1 MGHRA and CDR2 YSYEKL. V lost 4 bases and J 5 bases, leaving 14 bases between the germline ends. The CDR3 spans 15 residues. This CDR3 reads CASSPSGGGTGELFF. The CDR3 DNA sequence: TGCGCCAGCAGCCCCTCTGGCGGAGGAACCGGGGAGCTGTTTTTT.

This chain links TRBV2 with TRBJ2-7, with TRBD1 identical over 7 bases. Trimming cost V 4 bases and J 3 bases; bases outside gene matches: 12. Germline V gene data show CDR1 as SNHLY and CDR2 as FYNNEI. The CDR3 has 16 residues. The chain's CDR3 is CASSVSSTGSVYEQYF. CDR3 bases: TGTGCCAGCAGTGTATCTTCGACAGGGAGCGTCTACGAGCAGTACTTC.

As for this clone: Other DNA sequences in this specimen translate into the identical CDR3. The V and J genes are TRBV9 and TRBJ2-7; 7 nucleotides match TRBD2. V shed 0 bases, J shed 2 bases, and the junction held 5 bases outside the gene matches. Germline-derived CDR1 and CDR2 are SGDLS and YYNGEE. CDR3 length equals 15 residues. The CDR3, as DNA: TGTGCCAGCAGCGTAGAGGGACTACCAACCTACGAGCAGTACTTC. Protein sequence: CASSVEGLPTYEQYF.

The gene calls are TRBV27 and TRBJ2-3; D perhaps matches TRBD1 (6 bases). CDR1 and CDR2 from the germline V gene are MNHEY and SMNVEV (reference sequence). The V gene lost 5 bases and the J gene lost 1 base, with 10 bases spanning the gap. The CDR3 has 14 amino acids. In DNA form, the CDR3 reads TGTGCCAGCAGTAACAGGGTTGGCACAGATACGCAGTATTTT. Translation gives CASSNRVGTDTQYF.

This clone was recorded once. The chain has TRBV11-1 and TRBJ1-1, with D perhaps matching TRBD1 (6 bases). Germline CDR1 and CDR2: SGHAT and FQDESV (reference sequence). Trimming left V 5 bases short and J 12 bases short, with 19 bases between. The CDR3 has 13 residues. CDR3 sequence: CASSPEIQGTSFF. The CDR3 DNA reads as TGTGCCAGCAGCCCAGAGATTCAGGGGACGTCTTTCTTT.

About this clone: Additional DNA sequences in this sample encode the identical CDR3. The CDR3 loop reads CASSQDTGESSYEQYF. The CDR3 nucleotides are TGTGCCAGCAGCCAAGATACAGGAGAGAGCTCCTACGAGCAGTACTTC. This chain connects TRBV4-2 to TRBJ2-7; a weak D match, TRBD1 (5 bases). Trimming removed 0 bases at V and 0 bases at J, with 12 bases between. Per germline, CDR1 LGHNA and CDR2 YNFKEQ. The CDR3 has 16 residues.

This chain uses TRBV5-6 with TRBJ2-2; 7 bases line up with TRBD1. V shed 3 bases and J 0 bases; nucleotides not matched to a gene: 2. This CDR3 is built from 15 residues. Germline V gene sequence: CDR1 SGHDT, CDR2 YYEEEE. CDR3 sequence (DNA): TGTGCCAGCAGCTATGGGACAGCGAACACCGGGGAGCTGTTTTTT. It is translated as CASSYGTANTGELFF.

The V gene is TRBV29-1, the J gene TRBJ1-2; D gene uncertain. The V end lost 6 bases, the J end lost 7 bases, and 9 bases lay between the germline ends. Per germline, CDR1 SQVTM and CDR2 ANQGSEA. This CDR3 is built from 10 residues. The CDR3 region is CSVGDAGYTF. The CDR3 bases are TGCAGCGTCGGAGACGCTGGCTACACCTTC.

This clone was observed a few times. The rearrangement links TRBV2 to TRBJ1-1; 10 positions agree with TRBD1. This CDR3 has 15 residues. CDR1 and CDR2 (germline): SNHLY, FYNNEI. V was clipped by 1 base and J by 3 bases; unmatched bases: 2. CDR3 residues: CASSEGTGGDTEAFF. The CDR3 region has the DNA TGTGCCAGCAGTGAAGGGACAGGGGGTGACACTGAAGCTTTCTTT.

This clone occurred once. The chain uses TRBV4-1 and TRBJ2-2; D is undetermined. V was pared by 0 bases and J by 7 bases, with 6 bases between. The CDR3 loop spans 13 amino acids. CDR1 and CDR2 from the germline V gene are MGHRA and YSYEKL. The CDR3 protein is CASSQEFFGELFF. The CDR3 nucleotides read TGCGCCAGCAGCCAAGAGTTTTTCGGGGAGCTGTTTTTT.

A remark on this clone: In the same sample, other DNA sequences code for this CDR3. This sequence joins TRBV30 and TRBJ2-7; tentatively, D is TRBD1 (5 bases). The V end was cut by 0 bases, the J end by 0 bases, with 6 bases between. In germline, CDR1 is GTSNPN, CDR2 SVGIG (reference sequence). This CDR3 spans 13 amino acids. CDR3 loop: CAWSVGHSYEQYF. CDR3 in DNA: TGTGCCTGGAGTGTTGGACACTCCTACGAGCAGTACTTC.

This chain uses TRBV5-4 with TRBJ2-7; weak D call: TRBD2 (6 bases). The V end was cut by 4 bases, the J end by 9 bases, with 20 bases between. Germline-derived CDR1 and CDR2 are SGHNT and YYREEE (reference sequence). The CDR3 contains 14 residues. CDR3 loop: CASSPHGGGIGQYF. The CDR3 nucleotides read TGTGCCAGCAGCCCCCACGGGGGAGGAATAGGGCAGTACTTC.

The rearrangement joins TRBV5-1 to TRBJ1-6, with 8 bases identical to TRBD1. Germline lookup yields CDR1 SGHRS and CDR2 YFSETQ. The CDR3 extends over 21 amino acids. V shed 7 bases, J shed 5 bases, and the junction held 26 bases outside the gene matches. CDR3 region: CASGLWFEGDRPNHNNSPLHF. The CDR3 DNA reads as TGCGCCAGCGGCCTCTGGTTTGAGGGGGACAGGCCGAACCATAATAATTCACCCCTCCACTTT.

This clone was recorded once. It may be a read error: a sequence one base away is much more abundant. V gene TRBV7-9 combines with J gene TRBJ2-5; 12 bases fit TRBD2. Germline trimming cut 5 bases from V and 0 bases from J; bases unmatched to any gene: 4. The CDR3 runs to 16 residues. Germline CDR1 SEHNR, CDR2 FQNEAQ (reference sequence). DNA of the CDR3: TGTGCCAGCAGCCCCCGGACTAGCGGGGACCAAGAGACCCAGTACTTC. This gives the protein CASSPRTSGDQETQYF.

To note about this clone: The same CDR3 also results from other DNA sequences found in this sample. The chain uses TRBV5-6 and TRBJ2-7; 7 nucleotides match TRBD1. The CDR3 consists of 14 residues. The V gene's germline CDR1 is SGHDT and CDR2 YYEEEE. Germline trimming cut 4 bases from V and 2 bases from J; bases unmatched to any gene: 6. CDR3 protein: CASSPGQGAYEQYF. DNA for the CDR3: TGTGCCAGCAGCCCGGGGCAGGGGGCCTACGAGCAGTACTTC. The full variable domain, with the rest looked up from reference TRBV5-6 and TRBJ2-7, is DAGVTQSPTHLIKTRGQQVTLRCSPKSGHDTVSWYQQALGQGPQFIFQYYEEEERQRGNFPDRFSGHQFPNYSSELNVNALLLGDSALYLCASSPGQGAYEQYFGPGTRLTVT.

The genes are TRBV9 and TRBJ1-1; 7 nucleotides line up with TRBD1. The V and J ends lost 3 bases and 1 base, in that order; junction bases with no gene match: 3. Germline CDR1 SGDLS, CDR2 YYNGEE. The CDR3 runs to 14 residues. CDR3 nucleotides: TGTGCCAGCAGCGGACAGGGCCCGAACACTGAAGCTTTCTTT. Amino acid sequence: CASSGQGPNTEAFF.

The rearrangement joins TRBV27 to TRBJ2-1; 14 bases match TRBD2. After removal of 4 bases from V and 6 bases from J, the junction contained 11 bases not matched to a gene. CDR1 MNHEY and CDR2 SMNVEV come from the germline V gene (reference sequence). The CDR3 is made up of 18 amino acids. The CDR3 DNA is TGTGCCAGCAGTTCTGTGACTAGCGGGGGGGCGGAACTCAATGAGCAGTTCTTC. Its translation is CASSSVTSGGAELNEQFF.

The chain employs TRBV4-1 and TRBJ1-1; D might be TRBD1 (5 bases). CDR3 length equals 18 residues. Looked up from germline, CDR1 is MGHRA and CDR2 is YSYEKL. V was pared by 1 base and J by 4 bases, with 22 bases between. CDR3 loop: CASSQVTGESKGATEAFF. DNA of the CDR3: TGCGCCAGCAGCCAAGTTACGGGGGAATCAAAAGGGGCCACTGAAGCTTTCTTT.

This sequence joins TRBV5-4 and TRBJ2-1, with D possibly being TRBD2 (6 bases). Germline CDR1 SGHNT, CDR2 YYREEE (reference sequence). The CDR3 totals 12 residues. The V gene lost 3 bases and the J gene lost 10 bases, with 11 bases spanning the gap. The CDR3 is CASSSAGWEQFF. DNA for the CDR3: TGTGCCAGCAGCTCCGCGGGGTGGGAGCAGTTCTTC.

The J gene is TRBJ2-5, the V gene TRBV9, with TRBD1 as a possible D gene (5 bases). V was pared by 0 bases and J by 5 bases, with 14 bases between. The germline V gene encodes CDR1 SGDLS and CDR2 YYNGEE. This CDR3 is 15 amino acids long. CDR3 DNA sequence: TGTGCCAGCAGCGTAGGGAGTTGGGGCGGCGAGACCCAGTACTTC. Translated, it gives CASSVGSWGGETQYF. The whole variable domain, remainder taken from reference TRBV9 and TRBJ2-5, is DSGVTQTPKHLITATGQRVTLRCSPRSGDLSVYWYQQSLDQGLQFLIQYYNGEERAKGNILERFSAQQFPDLHSELNLSSLELGDSALYFCASSVGSWGGETQYFGPGTRLLVL.

The V call is TRBV27, the J call TRBJ2-7; tentatively, D is TRBD1 (5 bases). CDR3 length: 15 residues. The V end was cut by 6 bases, the J end by 7 bases, with 22 bases between. The V gene's germline CDR1 is MNHEY and CDR2 SMNVEV (reference sequence). CDR3 region: CASSLSGPNRREQYF. Here the CDR3 DNA reads TGTGCCAGCAGCCTATCAGGCCCTAACAGGCGGGAGCAGTACTTC.

Here the CDR3 reads CASSLSGTGYGTYEQYF. The CDR3 DNA sequence: TGTGCCAGCAGTTTATCCGGGACAGGGTACGGTACCTACGAGCAGTACTTC. The chain employs TRBV27 and TRBJ2-7, with TRBD1 identical over 9 bases. This CDR3 contains 17 residues. Trimming at V came to 0 bases and at J to 2 bases, leaving 8 bases not matched to a gene. Germline V CDR1 and CDR2: MNHEY, SMNVEV (reference sequence).